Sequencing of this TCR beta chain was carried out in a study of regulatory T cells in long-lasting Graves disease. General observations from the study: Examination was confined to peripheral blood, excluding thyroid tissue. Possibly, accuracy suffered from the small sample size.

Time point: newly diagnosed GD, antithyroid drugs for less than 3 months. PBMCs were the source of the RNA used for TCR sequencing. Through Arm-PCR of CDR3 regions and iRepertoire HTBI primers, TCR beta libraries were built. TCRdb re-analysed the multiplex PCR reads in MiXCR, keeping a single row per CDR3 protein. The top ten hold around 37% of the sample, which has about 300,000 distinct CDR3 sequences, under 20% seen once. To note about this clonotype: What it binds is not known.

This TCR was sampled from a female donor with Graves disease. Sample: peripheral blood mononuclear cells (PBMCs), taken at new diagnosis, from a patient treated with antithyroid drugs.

CDR3 sequence: CAITGTTNTGELFF. The CDR3 nucleotides are TGTGCCATCACAGGGACTACGAACACCGGGGAGCTGTTTTTT. J is TRBJ2-2 and V is TRBV10-3, with 7 bases lining up with TRBD2. Germline trimming cut 7 bases from V and 0 bases from J; bases unmatched to any gene: 2. Germline-derived CDR1 and CDR2 are ENHRY and SYGVKD. This CDR3 is built from 14 residues.